Each of the 2 T cell receptor beta chains below was sequenced from the same sample in a study of CD8+ T cells in alopecia areata. Sorting of pooled cutaneous lymph node cells used CD4, CD8alpha, NKG2D, NKG2ACE and other markers. After isolation, RNA underwent reverse transcription to generate cDNA as the sequencing template. Produced via immunoSEQ multiplex PCR; TCRdb's table is partial and in-frame only. The sample shows under 350,000 clones, no singletons; the ten largest hold less than 1.5%. Source material: CD4+ T cells sorted from a lymph node. These receptors came from a C3H/HeJ mouse with alopecia areata. Strain MHC haplotype: H2-k.

In its sample, this clone was seen a few times. Gene labels here are mouse ones. The read ends 4 residues before the CDR3 terminus; that terminus is restored from the germline J gene. The chain carries TRBV13-3 and TRBJ2-5; the D gene is possibly TRBD1 (6 bases). This CDR3 spans 14 amino acids. Germline lookup yields CDR1 NNHDY and CDR2 SYVADS. V was trimmed by 5 bases and J by 0 bases, leaving 10 bases between them. CDR3 residues: CASRYRDNQDTQYF. CDR3 DNA, as far as it was read: TGTGCCAGCAGGTACAGGGATAACCAAGAC.

This clone was counted a few times. Gene names denote mouse genes. The read finishes 4 residues shy of the CDR3 end, and the germline J gene is used to complete it. J is TRBJ2-3 and V is TRBV13-2; 10 nucleotides align to TRBD2. The germline gives CDR1 NNHNN, CDR2 SYGAGS (reference sequence). The junction had 5 bases not matched to a gene; V was cut back by 7 bases and J by 3 bases. The CDR3 runs 14 residues. Partial CDR3 DNA: TGTGCCAGCACGGGACTGGGGAGGGCAGAA. Amino acids: CASTGLGRAE. Given in full, the CDR3 is CASTGLGRAETLYF.